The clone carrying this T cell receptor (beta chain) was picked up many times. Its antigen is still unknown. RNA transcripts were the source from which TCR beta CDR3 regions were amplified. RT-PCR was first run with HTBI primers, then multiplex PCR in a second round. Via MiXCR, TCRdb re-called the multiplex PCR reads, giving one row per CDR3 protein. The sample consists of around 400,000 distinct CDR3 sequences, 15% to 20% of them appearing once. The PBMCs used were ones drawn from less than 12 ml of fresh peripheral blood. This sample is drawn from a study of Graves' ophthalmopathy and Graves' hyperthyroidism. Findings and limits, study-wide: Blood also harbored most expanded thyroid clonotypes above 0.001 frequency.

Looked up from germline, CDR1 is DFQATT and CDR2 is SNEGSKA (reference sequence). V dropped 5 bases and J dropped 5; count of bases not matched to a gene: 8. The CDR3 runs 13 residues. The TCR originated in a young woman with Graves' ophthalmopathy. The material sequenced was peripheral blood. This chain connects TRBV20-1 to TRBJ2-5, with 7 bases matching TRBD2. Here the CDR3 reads CSAHQTSWETQYF. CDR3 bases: TGCAGTGCTCACCAGACTAGCTGGGAGACCCAGTACTTC.